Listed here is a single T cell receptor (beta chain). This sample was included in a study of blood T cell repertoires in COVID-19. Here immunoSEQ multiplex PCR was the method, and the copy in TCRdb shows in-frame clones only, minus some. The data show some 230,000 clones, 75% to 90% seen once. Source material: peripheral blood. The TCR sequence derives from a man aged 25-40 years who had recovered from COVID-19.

This chain's CDR3 is CASSPRGDGGGETQYF. The CDR3 region has the DNA TGTGCCAGCAGCCCTCGGGGAGATGGGGGAGGGGAGACCCAGTACTTC. The rearrangement links TRBV9 to TRBJ2-5; 7 bases fit TRBD2. V lost 4 bases and J lost 5; bases outside the gene matches: 14. This CDR3 is built from 16 residues. Per germline, CDR1 SGDLS and CDR2 YYNGEE. The whole variable domain, remainder taken from reference TRBV9 and TRBJ2-5, is DSGVTQTPKHLITATGQRVTLRCSPRSGDLSVYWYQQSLDQGLQFLIQYYNGEERAKGNILERFSAQQFPDLHSELNLSSLELGDSALYFCASSPRGDGGGETQYFGPGTRLLVL.